The rows below give T cell receptor beta chains drawn from one sample of a study of blood T cell repertoires in COVID-19. Profiled with immunoSEQ multiplex PCR; TCRdb holds only in-frame clones, not every one. The repertoire holds about 81,000 clones, with 80% to 90% as singletons. The sample taken for sequencing was peripheral blood. Every receptor here comes from a woman older than 75 with acute or convalescent COVID-19. Each CDR3 is given with its conserved first and last residue. A D gene is named only where the DNA matches it firmly. The size of a clone is reported for some rows only, either as once, few or many, or as a class for expanded clones.

j_call: TRBJ2-1; clone_size: -; d_call: -; v_call: TRBV20-1; cdr3_aa: CSARKEFEQFF; cdr3_nt: TGCAGTGCTAGGAAAGAGTTTGAGCAGTTCTTC
j_call: TRBJ2-7; clone_size: once; d_call: TRBD1; v_call: TRBV5-1; cdr3_aa: CASSLEGQGYEQYF; cdr3_nt: TGCGCCAGCAGCTTGGAAGGACAGGGCTACGAGCAGTACTTC
j_call: TRBJ2-5; clone_size: -; d_call: TRBD1; v_call: TRBV4-1; cdr3_aa: CASSRGQGGSAETQYF; cdr3_nt: TGCGCCAGCAGCCGCGGACAGGGGGGTTCGGCTGAGACCCAGTACTTC
j_call: TRBJ1-3; clone_size: -; d_call: -; v_call: TRBV7-2; cdr3_aa: CASSFAGGVGNTIYF; cdr3_nt: TGTGCCAGCAGCTTTGCTGGAGGGGTGGGAAACACCATATATTTT
j_call: TRBJ2-3; clone_size: -; d_call: -; v_call: TRBV5-1; cdr3_aa: CASSLDSSSTDTQYF; cdr3_nt: TGCGCCAGCAGCTTGGACAGTTCTAGCACAGATACGCAGTATTTT
j_call: TRBJ1-5; clone_size: once; d_call: TRBD1; v_call: TRBV7-2; cdr3_aa: CASSLDRGARQPQHF; cdr3_nt: TGTGCCAGCAGCTTGGACAGGGGGGCACGGCAGCCCCAGCATTTT
j_call: TRBJ1-1; clone_size: -; d_call: -; v_call: TRBV20-1; cdr3_aa: CSASLRGGSTEAFF; cdr3_nt: TGCAGTGCTAGTTTACGTGGAGGGAGCACTGAAGCTTTCTTT
j_call: TRBJ2-7; clone_size: -; d_call: -; v_call: TRBV6-5; cdr3_aa: CASSRAGRGVEQYF; cdr3_nt: TGTGCCAGCAGCCGCGCGGGACGAGGAGTTGAGCAGTACTTC
j_call: TRBJ2-1; clone_size: -; d_call: TRBD2; v_call: TRBV12-5; cdr3_aa: CASGPPDGAGVHNEQFF; cdr3_nt: TGTGCTAGTGGTCCCCCCGATGGGGCGGGGGTCCACAATGAGCAGTTCTTC
j_call: TRBJ2-3; clone_size: -; d_call: TRBD1; v_call: TRBV7-3; cdr3_aa: CASSPGTGWGTDTQYF; cdr3_nt: TGTGCCAGCAGCCCGGGGACAGGGTGGGGGACAGATACGCAGTATTTT
j_call: TRBJ2-2; clone_size: -; d_call: TRBD2; v_call: TRBV7-2; cdr3_aa: CASSVTSGGHTGELFF; cdr3_nt: TGTGCCAGCAGCGTGACTAGCGGGGGACACACCGGGGAGCTGTTTTTT
j_call: TRBJ1-2; clone_size: few; d_call: -; v_call: TRBV14; cdr3_aa: CASSQRGFYGYTF; cdr3_nt: TGTGCCAGCAGCCAAAGGGGCTTCTATGGCTACACCTTC
j_call: TRBJ2-5; clone_size: -; d_call: -; v_call: TRBV5-6; cdr3_aa: CASSLEQTLRGRTQYF; cdr3_nt: TGTGCCAGCAGCTTGGAACAGACCCTTCGGGGTCGGACCCAGTACTTC
j_call: TRBJ2-1; clone_size: -; d_call: TRBD2; v_call: TRBV10-3; cdr3_aa: CATSGTSGTNEQFF; cdr3_nt: TGTGCCACCAGTGGGACTAGCGGAACCAATGAGCAGTTCTTC
j_call: TRBJ2-2; clone_size: -; d_call: -; v_call: TRBV11-3; cdr3_aa: CASSVARGGELFF; cdr3_nt: TGTGCCAGCAGCGTAGCCAGGGGAGGGGAGCTGTTTTTT
j_call: TRBJ2-7; clone_size: -; d_call: TRBD1; v_call: TRBV6-5; cdr3_aa: CASSIRDRSYEQYF; cdr3_nt: TGTGCCAGCAGTATCCGGGACAGATCTTACGAGCAGTACTTC
j_call: TRBJ2-1; clone_size: -; d_call: -; v_call: TRBV10-3; cdr3_aa: CAIRLDSIDNEQFF; cdr3_nt: TGTGCCATCAGGCTGGACAGCATTGACAATGAGCAGTTCTTC
j_call: TRBJ2-7; clone_size: -; d_call: -; v_call: TRBV6-2/TRBV6-3; cdr3_aa: CASSPQYSYEQYF; cdr3_nt: TGTGCCAGCAGCCCACAGTACTCCTACGAGCAGTACTTC